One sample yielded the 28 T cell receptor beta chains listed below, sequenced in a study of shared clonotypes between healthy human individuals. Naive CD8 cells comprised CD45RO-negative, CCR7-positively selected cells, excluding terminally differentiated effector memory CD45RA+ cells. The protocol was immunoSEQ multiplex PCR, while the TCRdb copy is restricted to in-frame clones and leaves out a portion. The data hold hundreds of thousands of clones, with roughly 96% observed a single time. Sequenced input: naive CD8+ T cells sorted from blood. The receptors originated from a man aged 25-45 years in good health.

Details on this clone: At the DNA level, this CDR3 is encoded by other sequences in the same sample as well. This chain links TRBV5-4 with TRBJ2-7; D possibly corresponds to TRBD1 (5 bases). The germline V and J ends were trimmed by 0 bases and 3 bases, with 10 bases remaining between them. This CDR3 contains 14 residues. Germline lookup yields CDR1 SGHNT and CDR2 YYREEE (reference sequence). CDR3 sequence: CASSLGVGDYEQYF. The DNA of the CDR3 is TGTGCCAGCAGCTTGGGTGTAGGGGACTACGAGCAGTACTTC.

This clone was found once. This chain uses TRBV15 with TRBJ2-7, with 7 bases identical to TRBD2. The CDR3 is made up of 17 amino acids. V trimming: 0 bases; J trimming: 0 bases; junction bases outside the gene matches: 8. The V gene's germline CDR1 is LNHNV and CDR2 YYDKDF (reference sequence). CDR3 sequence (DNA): TGTGCCACCAGCAGAGATTGGGAGGGCGAGGGCTCCTACGAGCAGTACTTC. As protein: CATSRDWEGEGSYEQYF.

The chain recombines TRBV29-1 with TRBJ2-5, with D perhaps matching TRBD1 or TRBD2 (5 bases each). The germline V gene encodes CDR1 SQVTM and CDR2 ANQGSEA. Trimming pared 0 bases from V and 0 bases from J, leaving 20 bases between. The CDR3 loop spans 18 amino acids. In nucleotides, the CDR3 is TGCAGCGTTGAAGATCGGTCTAGCAGGGTAAAGTACCAAGAGACCCAGTACTTC. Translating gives CSVEDRSSRVKYQETQYF.

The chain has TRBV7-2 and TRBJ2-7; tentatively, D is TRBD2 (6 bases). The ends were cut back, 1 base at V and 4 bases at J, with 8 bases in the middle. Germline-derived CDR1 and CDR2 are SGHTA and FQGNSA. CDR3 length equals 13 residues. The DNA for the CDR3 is TGTGCCAGCAGCTTAGAGGGAGGTTACGAGCAGTACTTC. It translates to CASSLEGGYEQYF.

CDR3: CASSLDPTGQEGDGYTF. The CDR3 coding sequence is TGTGCCAGCAGCTTGGACCCAACGGGACAGGAGGGGGATGGCTACACCTTC. The rearrangement joins TRBV27 to TRBJ1-2; 8 bases are shared with TRBD1. V gave up 6 bases and J gave up 6 bases; unmatched junction bases: 18. CDR1 and CDR2 from the germline V gene are MNHEY and SMNVEV (reference sequence). CDR3 length: 17 residues.

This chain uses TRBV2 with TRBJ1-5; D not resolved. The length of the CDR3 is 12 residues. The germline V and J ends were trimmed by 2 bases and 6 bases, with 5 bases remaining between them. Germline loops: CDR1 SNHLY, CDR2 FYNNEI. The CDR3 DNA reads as TGTGCCAGCAGTGAAATGGGTCAGCCCCAGCATTTT. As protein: CASSEMGQPQHF. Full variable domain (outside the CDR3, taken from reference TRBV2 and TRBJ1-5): EPEVTQTPSHQVTQMGQEVILRCVPISNHLYFYWYRQILGQKVEFLVSFYNNEISEKSEIFDDQFSVERPDGSNFTLKIRSTKLEDSAMYFCASSEMGQPQHFGDGTRLSIL.

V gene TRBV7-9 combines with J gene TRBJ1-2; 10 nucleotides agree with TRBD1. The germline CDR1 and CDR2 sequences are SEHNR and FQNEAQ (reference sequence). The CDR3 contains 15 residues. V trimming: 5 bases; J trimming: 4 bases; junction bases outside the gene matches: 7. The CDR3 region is CASSPRGQGVYGYTF. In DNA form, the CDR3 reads TGTGCCAGCAGCCCGAGAGGACAGGGGGTCTATGGCTACACCTTC. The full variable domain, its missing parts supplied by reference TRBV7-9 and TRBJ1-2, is DTGVSQNPRHKITKRGQNVTFRCDPISEHNRLYWYRQTLGQGPEFLTYFQNEAQLEKSRLLSDRFSAERPKGSFSTLEIQRTEQGDSAMYLCASSPRGQGVYGYTFGSGTRLTVV.

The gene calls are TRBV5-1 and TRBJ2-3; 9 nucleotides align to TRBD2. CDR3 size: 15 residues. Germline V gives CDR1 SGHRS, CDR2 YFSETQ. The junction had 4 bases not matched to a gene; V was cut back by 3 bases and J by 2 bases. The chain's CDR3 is CASSSGTSLTDTQYF. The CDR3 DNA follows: TGCGCCAGCAGCTCCGGGACTAGCCTCACAGATACGCAGTATTTT. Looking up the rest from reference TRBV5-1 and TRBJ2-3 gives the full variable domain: KAGVTQTPRYLIKTRGQQVTLSCSPISGHRSVSWYQQTPGQGLQFLFEYFSETQRNKGNFPGRFSGRQFSNSRSEMNVSTLELGDSALYLCASSSGTSLTDTQYFGPGTRLTVL.

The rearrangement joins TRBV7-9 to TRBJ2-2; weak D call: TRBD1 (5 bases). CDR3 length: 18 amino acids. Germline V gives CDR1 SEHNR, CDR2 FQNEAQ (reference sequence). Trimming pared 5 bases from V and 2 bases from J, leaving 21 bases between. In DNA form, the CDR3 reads TGTGCCAGCAGCCCCCCCAGGGATGGGCTGGCAAACACCGGGGAGCTGTTTTTT. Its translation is CASSPPRDGLANTGELFF.

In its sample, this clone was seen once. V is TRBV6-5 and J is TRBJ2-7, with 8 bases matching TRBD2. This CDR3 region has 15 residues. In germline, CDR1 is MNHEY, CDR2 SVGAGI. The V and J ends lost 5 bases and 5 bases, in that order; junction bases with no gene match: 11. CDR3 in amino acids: CASSPLSGTLNEQYF. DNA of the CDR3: TGTGCCAGCAGTCCGCTTAGCGGGACTCTGAACGAGCAGTACTTC.

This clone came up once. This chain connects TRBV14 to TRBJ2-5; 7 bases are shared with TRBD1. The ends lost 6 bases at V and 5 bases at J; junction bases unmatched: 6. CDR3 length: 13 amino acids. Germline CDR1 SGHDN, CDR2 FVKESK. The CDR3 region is CASRHTGVETQYF. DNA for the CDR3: TGTGCCAGCAGACATACAGGGGTCGAGACCCAGTACTTC.

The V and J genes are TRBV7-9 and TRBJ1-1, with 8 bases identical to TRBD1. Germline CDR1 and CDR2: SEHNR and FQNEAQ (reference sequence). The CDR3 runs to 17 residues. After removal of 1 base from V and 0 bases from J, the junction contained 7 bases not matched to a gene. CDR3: CASSLVTGGPLNTEAFF. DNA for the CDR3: TGTGCCAGCAGCTTAGTCACAGGGGGGCCTTTGAACACTGAAGCTTTCTTT. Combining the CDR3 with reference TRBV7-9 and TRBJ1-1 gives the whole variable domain DTGVSQNPRHKITKRGQNVTFRCDPISEHNRLYWYRQTLGQGPEFLTYFQNEAQLEKSRLLSDRFSAERPKGSFSTLEIQRTEQGDSAMYLCASSLVTGGPLNTEAFFGQGTRLTVV.

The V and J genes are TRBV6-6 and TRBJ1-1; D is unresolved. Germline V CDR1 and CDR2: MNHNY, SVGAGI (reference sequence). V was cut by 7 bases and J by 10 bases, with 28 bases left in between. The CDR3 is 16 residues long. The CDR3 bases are TGTGCCAGCAACGGACCCAAGGATCACTATCCCGTCGGAGCTTTCTTT. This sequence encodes CASNGPKDHYPVGAFF.

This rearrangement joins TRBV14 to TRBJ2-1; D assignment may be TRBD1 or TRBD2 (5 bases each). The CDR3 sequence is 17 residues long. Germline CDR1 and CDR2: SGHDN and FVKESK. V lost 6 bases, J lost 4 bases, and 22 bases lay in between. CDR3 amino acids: CASRPLGDRSMYNEQFF. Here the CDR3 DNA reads TGTGCCAGCAGACCGCTTGGGGACCGATCTATGTACAATGAGCAGTTCTTC.

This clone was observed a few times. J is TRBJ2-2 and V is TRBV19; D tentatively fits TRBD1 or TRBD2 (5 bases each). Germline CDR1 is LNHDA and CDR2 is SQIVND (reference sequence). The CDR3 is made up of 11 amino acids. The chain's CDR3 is CAAGTTGELFF. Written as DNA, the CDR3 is TGTGCAGCAGGGACCACCGGGGAGCTGTTTTTT.

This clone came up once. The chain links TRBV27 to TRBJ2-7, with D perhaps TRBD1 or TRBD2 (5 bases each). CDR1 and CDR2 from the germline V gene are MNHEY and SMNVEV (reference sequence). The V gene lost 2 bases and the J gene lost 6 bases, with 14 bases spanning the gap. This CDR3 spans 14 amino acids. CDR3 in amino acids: CASSLRGRQGEQYF. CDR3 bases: TGTGCCAGCAGTTTACGGGGCCGGCAGGGCGAGCAGTACTTC.

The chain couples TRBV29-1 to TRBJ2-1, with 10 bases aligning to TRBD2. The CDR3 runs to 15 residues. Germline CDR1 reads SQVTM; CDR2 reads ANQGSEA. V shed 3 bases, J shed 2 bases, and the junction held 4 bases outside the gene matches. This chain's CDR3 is CSVDLAGVAYNEQFF. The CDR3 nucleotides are TGCAGCGTTGATCTAGCGGGAGTGGCCTACAATGAGCAGTTCTTC.

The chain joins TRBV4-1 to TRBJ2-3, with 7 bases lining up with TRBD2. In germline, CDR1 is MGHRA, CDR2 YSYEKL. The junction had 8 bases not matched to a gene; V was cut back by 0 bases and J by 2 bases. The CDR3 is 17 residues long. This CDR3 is CASSQERSLADTDTQYF. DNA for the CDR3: TGCGCCAGCAGCCAAGAACGGTCGCTAGCGGACACAGATACGCAGTATTTT.

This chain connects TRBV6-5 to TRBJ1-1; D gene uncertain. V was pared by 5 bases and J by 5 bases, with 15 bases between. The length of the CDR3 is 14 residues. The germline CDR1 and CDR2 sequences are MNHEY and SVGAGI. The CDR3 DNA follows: TGTGCCAGCAGTCAAAGAAACGTGGGGACTGAAGCTTTCTTT. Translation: CASSQRNVGTEAFF.

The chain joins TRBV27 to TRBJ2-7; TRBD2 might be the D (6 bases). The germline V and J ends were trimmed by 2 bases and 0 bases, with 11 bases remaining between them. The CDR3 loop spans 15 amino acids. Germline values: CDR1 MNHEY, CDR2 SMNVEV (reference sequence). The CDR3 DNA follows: TGTGCCAGCAGTTTAGGTAGCGGTCCCTCCTACGAGCAGTACTTC. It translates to CASSLGSGPSYEQYF.

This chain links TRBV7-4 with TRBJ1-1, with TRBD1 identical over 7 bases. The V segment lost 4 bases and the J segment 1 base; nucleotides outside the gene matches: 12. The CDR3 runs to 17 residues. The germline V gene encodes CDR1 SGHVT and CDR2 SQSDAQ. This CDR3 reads CASSSHRWGQSNTEAFF. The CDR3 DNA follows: TGTGCCAGCAGCTCCCACAGGTGGGGACAGTCGAACACTGAAGCTTTCTTT.

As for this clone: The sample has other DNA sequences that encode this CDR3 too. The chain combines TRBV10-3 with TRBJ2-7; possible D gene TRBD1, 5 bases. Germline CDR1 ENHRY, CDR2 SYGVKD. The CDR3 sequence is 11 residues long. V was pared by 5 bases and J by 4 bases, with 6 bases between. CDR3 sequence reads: CAISPGYEQYF. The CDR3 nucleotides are TGTGCCATCAGTCCAGGGTACGAGCAGTACTTC.

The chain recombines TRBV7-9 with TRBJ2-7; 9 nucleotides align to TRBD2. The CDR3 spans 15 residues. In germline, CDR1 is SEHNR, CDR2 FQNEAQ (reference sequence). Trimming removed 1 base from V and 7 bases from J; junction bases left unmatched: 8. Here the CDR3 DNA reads TGTGCCAGCAGCTTAGGAGCGGGAGGCACTGAGGAGCAGTACTTC. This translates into CASSLGAGGTEEQYF.

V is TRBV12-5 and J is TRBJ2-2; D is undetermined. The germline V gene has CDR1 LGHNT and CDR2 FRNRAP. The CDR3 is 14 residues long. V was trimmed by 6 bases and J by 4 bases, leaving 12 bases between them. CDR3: CASGPGPGTGELFF. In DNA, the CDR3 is TGTGCTAGTGGGCCTGGTCCGGGCACCGGGGAGCTGTTTTTT.

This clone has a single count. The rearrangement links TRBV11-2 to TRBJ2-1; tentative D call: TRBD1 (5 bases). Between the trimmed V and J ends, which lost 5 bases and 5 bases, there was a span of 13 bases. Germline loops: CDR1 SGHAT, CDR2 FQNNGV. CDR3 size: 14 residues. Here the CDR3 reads CASSVHRYNNEQFF. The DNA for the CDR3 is TGTGCCAGCAGCGTTCACAGGTATAACAATGAGCAGTTCTTC.

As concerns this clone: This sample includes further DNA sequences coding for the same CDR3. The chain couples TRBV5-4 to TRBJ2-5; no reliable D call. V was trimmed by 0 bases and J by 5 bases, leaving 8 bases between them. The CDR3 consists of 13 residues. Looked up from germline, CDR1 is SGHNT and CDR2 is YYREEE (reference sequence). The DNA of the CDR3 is TGTGCCAGCAGCTTGGCGTCCGAGGAGACCCAGTACTTC. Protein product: CASSLASEETQYF.

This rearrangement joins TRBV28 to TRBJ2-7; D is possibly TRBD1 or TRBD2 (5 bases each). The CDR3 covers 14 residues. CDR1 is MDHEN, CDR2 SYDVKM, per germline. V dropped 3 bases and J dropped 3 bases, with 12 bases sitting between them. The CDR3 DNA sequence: TGTGCCAGCAGTTTTGCCGGGGCCAACTACGAGCAGTACTTC. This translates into CASSFAGANYEQYF.

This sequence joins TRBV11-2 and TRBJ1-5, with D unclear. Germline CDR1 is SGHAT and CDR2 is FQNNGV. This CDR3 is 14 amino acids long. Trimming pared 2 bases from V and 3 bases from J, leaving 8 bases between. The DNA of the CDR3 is TGTGCCAGCAGCTTATCACAGCACAATCAGCCCCAGCATTTT. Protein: CASSLSQHNQPQHF. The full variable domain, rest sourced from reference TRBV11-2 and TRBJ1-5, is EAGVAQSPRYKIIEKRQSVAFWCNPISGHATLYWYQQILGQGPKLLIQFQNNGVVDDSQLPKDRFSAERLKGVDSTLKIQPAKLEDSAVYLCASSLSQHNQPQHFGDGTRLSIL.